This entry is about one T cell receptor beta chain. Its antigen has not been determined. No base-level quality is on record; no much larger clone is a single base apart. The sample comes from a study of Siglec-9 on CD8 T cells in melanoma (dated by TCRdb to between 2018 and 2021). Regarding the study in general: In this study, researchers looked at how Siglec-9 is expressed on CD8+ T cells and what Siglec-9 does to regulate T cells within the melanoma tumor microenvironment. Overall study results and their limits: According to the report, an effector memory CD8+ T-cell subset that seemed to build up inside melanoma tumors was both marked and regulated by Siglec-9.

Library prep was done by the immunoSEQ multiplex PCR assay. What TCRdb holds here is the immuneACCESS table cut down to in-frame rearrangements. Part of the clones is not present; checked against another copy, under half of the missing clones reflect an unresolved V gene, and the others are unexplained. The sample yields some 39,000 clones; roughly 80% were counted once. Around 1.7% of the sample rests with the top ten. The germline ends are 4 bases apart after V is trimmed by 0 bases and J by 4 bases. The germline V gene gives CDR1 as WSHSY and CDR2 as SAAADI. The CDR3 goes from the cysteine to the phenylalanine over 12 residues. Of all the DNA, just the CDR3 is kept, 36 bases in frame from base 1.

This clonotype was obtained from a human donor in good health. Sequenced sample: Siglec-9- CD8+ T cells sorted from blood. The meaning of the sample's cell subset or site label: CD8 T cells lacking Siglec-9. The chain is encoded by TRBV10-2 joined to TRBJ2-7; the D gene lacks a confident call. The CDR3 region reads CASSESWYEQYF. The nucleotides read TGCGCCAGCAGTGAGTCATGGTACGAGCAGTACTTC.